A single T cell receptor (beta chain) is shown here with its context. The junction departs from germline at one end; a sequencing error may be responsible. The entry originates in a study of blood T cell repertoires in COVID-19. Whole-study context: Samples of COVID-19 (acute and convalescent) were obtained from the United States, Italy and Spain. Sample material is recorded as cDNA or gDNA derived from T cells, B-cell-depleted T cells, or PBMCs.

CDR3 length: 15 residues. CDR1 and CDR2 (germline): SSHAT, FNYEAQ (reference sequence). In the source study's methods: Estimated nucleated cell counts came from reference gene primer amplification. Measured with immunoSEQ multiplex PCR; TCRdb has only the in-frame clones, and not every one. The V and J calls and clone size come from that table; D and trimming were worked out from the DNA. The table lists roughly 80,000 clones, approximately 82% of them singletons, with less than 25% in the top ten. Material for sequencing was peripheral blood. The chain is built from TRBV7-7 and TRBJ2-3; 9 bases align to TRBD1. This sequence originates from a human donor in a cohort sampled during active COVID-19. CDR3 sequence (DNA): TGTGCTAGCAGCCTGACAGGGGGAGCCCACGATACGCAGTATTTT. This codes for CASSLTGGAHDTQYF.